Detailed here is one TCR beta chain. The data stem from a study of shared clonotypes between healthy human individuals. Produced via immunoSEQ multiplex PCR; TCRdb's table is partial and in-frame only. The sample yields about 2.2 million clones, 90% to 95% seen once. CD45RO-negative cells were positively selected for CCR7, leaving out terminally differentiated effector memory CD45RA+ cells. This CDR3 is 17 amino acids long. Trimming at V came to 1 base and at J to 4 bases, leaving 10 bases not matched to a gene. The V gene's germline CDR1 is MDHEN and CDR2 SYDVKM. This TCR came from a man younger than 35 in good health. Some clones in this sample may be carry-over from other donors' samples. This chain links TRBV28 with TRBJ1-2; 9 bases agree with TRBD1. The sample comprised naive CD8+ T cells from PBMCs. The CDR3 DNA follows: TGTGCCAGCAGTTTATTTGGCACAGGGGGCTTGGCCTATGGCTACACCTTC. This encodes CASSLFGTGGLAYGYTF.